These 25 T cell receptor beta chains were all obtained from the same sample, sequenced in a study of blood T cells in healthy people across ages. Combining a sample-barcoded 5' primer with a J-beta primer mix, a second PCR ran for roughly 7 to 12 cycles. TCRdb re-called the 5' RACE reads with MiXCR, one entry per CDR3 protein. The data hold around 1,600,000 distinct CDR3 sequences, with less than 45% observed a single time. The sequencing input was blood. The receptors here all came from a woman between 18 and 30 years old in good health.

This clonotype was seen a few times. This chain links TRBV29-1 with TRBJ2-1; TRBD2 might be the D (5 bases). The V end was cut by 4 bases, the J end by 5 bases, with 9 bases between. The CDR3 is 12 residues long. Per the germline V gene, CDR1 is SQVTM and CDR2 is ANQGSEA. CDR3 coding DNA: TGCAGCGTTGTATCGGGAAACAATGAGCAGTTCTTC. Encoded protein: CSVVSGNNEQFF.

This clonotype was observed a handful of times. V usage is TRBV20-1 and J usage is TRBJ1-1; 7 nucleotides line up with TRBD1. The trim removed 0 bases at V and 4 bases at J, leaving 8 bases unmatched. Per the germline V gene, CDR1 is DFQATT and CDR2 is SNEGSKA (reference sequence). The CDR3 consists of 15 residues. The CDR3: CSARDLTGWFTEAFF. The CDR3 region has the DNA TGCAGTGCTAGAGATCTGACAGGGTGGTTCACTGAAGCTTTCTTT.

CDR3 in DNA: TGTGCCACCAGTGATTGGGACAAAAACACTGAGCAGTACTTC. Protein: CATSDWDKNTEQYF. The gene calls are TRBV24-1 and TRBJ2-5; perhaps TRBD1 as D (6 bases). The CDR3 spans 14 residues. Trimming took 2 bases from V and 11 from J, leaving 17 bases between them. Looked up from germline, CDR1 is KGHDR and CDR2 is SFDVKD.

This clonotype was detected only a few times. This rearrangement joins TRBV29-1 to TRBJ2-7; possibly TRBD2 for D (6 bases). This CDR3 is 14 amino acids long. The germline V and J ends were trimmed by 7 bases and 0 bases, with 16 bases remaining between them. CDR1 is SQVTM, CDR2 ANQGSEA, per germline. The CDR3 is CSAVGAGSSYEQYF. The DNA for the CDR3 is TGCAGCGCGGTTGGAGCGGGTAGCTCCTACGAGCAGTACTTC.

The sample holds a few counts of this clonotype. The chain couples TRBV12-3 or TRBV12-4 to TRBJ2-5; 7 bases map to TRBD1. Trimming cost V 5 bases and J 4 bases; bases outside gene matches: 7. The CDR3 is 14 residues long. The CDR3: CASSDRQGGETQYF. Here the CDR3 DNA reads TGTGCCAGCAGTGACAGACAGGGTGGAGAGACCCAGTACTTC.

This clonotype came up a few times. The chain is built from TRBV20-1 and TRBJ1-4; TRBD1 aligns across 7 bases. Germline V gene lookup returns CDR1 DFQATT and CDR2 SNEGSKA (reference sequence). The V segment lost 2 bases and the J segment 8 bases; nucleotides outside the gene matches: 8. This CDR3 is built from 14 residues. Written as DNA, the CDR3 is TGCAGTGCTAGACCCAAGACAGGGAGGGAAAAACTGTTTTTT. It is translated as CSARPKTGREKLFF.

V usage is TRBV4-3 and J usage is TRBJ2-1; D is undetermined. CDR3 length: 18 amino acids. V lost 0 bases and J lost 0, with 15 bases in between. Per the germline V gene, CDR1 is LGHNA and CDR2 is YSLEER. CDR3 bases: TGCGCCAGCAGCCAAGATTACGTATTTTTAAGCTCCTACAATGAGCAGTTCTTC. Translated, it gives CASSQDYVFLSSYNEQFF.

The chain employs TRBV7-9 and TRBJ2-5; D not certain. There are 17 residues in the CDR3. Germline V gene data show CDR1 as SEHNR and CDR2 as FQNEAQ (reference sequence). V was pared by 1 base and J by 5 bases, with 20 bases between. The CDR3 DNA reads TGTGCCAGCAGCTTAGTGATGGGCTCACTATCGGAGGAGACCCAGTACTTC. As protein: CASSLVMGSLSEETQYF. The variable domain in full, with the rest retrieved from reference TRBV7-9 and TRBJ2-5, is DTGVSQNPRHKITKRGQNVTFRCDPISEHNRLYWYRQTLGQGPEFLTYFQNEAQLEKSRLLSDRFSAERPKGSFSTLEIQRTEQGDSAMYLCASSLVMGSLSEETQYFGPGTRLLVL.

This chain joins TRBV20-1 and TRBJ1-5, with 8 bases lining up with TRBD1. The length of the CDR3 is 15 residues. From germline, CDR1 is DFQATT and CDR2 SNEGSKA (reference sequence). After removal of 6 bases from V and 3 bases from J, the junction contained 10 bases not matched to a gene. The CDR3 spells CSAIPGQATNQPQHF. CDR3 nucleotides: TGCAGTGCCATACCGGGACAGGCTACCAATCAGCCCCAGCATTTT.

The chain has TRBV28 and TRBJ2-5; D is perhaps TRBD2 (5 bases). Near its end, the DNA agrees better with TRBJ2-7, so the J call may be wrong. CDR1 MDHEN and CDR2 SYDVKM come from the germline V gene. The CDR3 sequence is 15 residues long. This CDR3 reads CASSSPGVVLYEQYF. The CDR3 nucleotides are TGTGCCAGCAGCTCCCCCGGGGTGGTATTGTACGAGCAGTACTTC.

This clonotype occurred a few times. This rearrangement joins TRBV28 to TRBJ2-3; D may be TRBD1 or TRBD2 (6 bases each). This CDR3 has 14 amino acids. V lost 3 bases, J lost 4 bases, and 11 bases lay in between. CDR1 and CDR2 from the germline V gene are MDHEN and SYDVKM. The CDR3: CASSFGGLADTQYF. CDR3 nucleotide sequence: TGTGCCAGCAGTTTCGGGGGCTTGGCAGATACGCAGTATTTT.

This clonotype was counted between two and nine times. V and J are TRBV11-2 and TRBJ2-1, with no clear D. Between the trimmed V and J ends, which lost 0 bases and 9 bases, there was a span of 9 bases. Germline CDR1 is SGHAT and CDR2 is FQNNGV. The CDR3 loop spans 13 amino acids. The CDR3, as DNA: TGTGCCAGCAGCTTAGATCTGGGGTTTGAGCAGTTCTTC. It codes for CASSLDLGFEQFF.

This clonotype showed up just a few times. The gene calls are TRBV7-2 and TRBJ1-6, with no clear D. With 6 bases removed from V and 7 bases from J, the gap between germline ends came to 7 bases. The CDR3 has 12 residues. Germline values: CDR1 SGHTA, CDR2 FQGNSA. In DNA form, the CDR3 reads TGTGCCAGCAGTCGGGAAAATTCACCCCTCCACTTT. Its translation: CASSRENSPLHF.

The chain carries TRBV10-3 and TRBJ2-1, with TRBD1 matching 8 bases. In germline, CDR1 is ENHRY, CDR2 SYGVKD. J was trimmed by 4 bases and V by 4 bases; bases with no gene match: 9. The CDR3 runs to 16 residues. CDR3 sequence (DNA): TGTGCCATCAGTGGGTCCCGGGACAGGTGGTACAATGAGCAGTTCTTC. Translating gives CAISGSRDRWYNEQFF.

The CDR3 spells CASSTHAVGTDTQYF. The CDR3 DNA is TGTGCCAGCAGCACCCATGCGGTTGGCACAGATACGCAGTATTTT. The chain joins TRBV7-9 to TRBJ2-3; the D is unclear. The CDR3 extends over 15 amino acids. V dropped 5 bases and J dropped 1 base, with 13 bases sitting between them. CDR1 is SEHNR, CDR2 FQNEAQ, per germline (reference sequence).

This clonotype has just a few counts. This chain connects TRBV4-3 to TRBJ2-1, with TRBD2 matching over 7 bases. Per germline, CDR1 LGHNA and CDR2 YSLEER. CDR3 length: 14 amino acids. J lost 4 bases, V lost 6 bases, and 6 bases had no gene match. CDR3 sequence (DNA): TGCGCCAGCAGGTGGCTAGCGGATTACAATGAGCAGTTCTTC. Its protein product is CASRWLADYNEQFF.

Details on this clonotype: At one end, the junction sequence differs from germline, possibly due to a read error. V and J are TRBV7-2 and TRBJ2-1; D remains ambiguous. The CDR3 contains 15 residues. CDR1 is SGHTA, CDR2 FQGNSA, per germline. CDR3 nucleotides: TGTGTCAGCAGCCTCCACCAGTTATCCTACAATGAGCAGTTCTTC. Amino acid sequence: CVSSLHQLSYNEQFF. Using reference TRBV7-2 and TRBJ2-1 for the parts outside the CDR3, the full variable domain is GAGVSQSPSNKVTEKGKDVELRCDPISGHTALYWYRQSLGQGLEFLIYFQGNSAPDKSGLPSDRFSAERTGGSVSTLTIQRTQQEDSAVYLCVSSLHQLSYNEQFFGPGTRLTVL.

This chain links TRBV15 with TRBJ1-1, with D hard to call. The CDR3 consists of 14 residues. The germline CDR1 and CDR2 sequences are LNHNV and YYDKDF (reference sequence). V was trimmed by 0 bases and J by 2 bases, leaving 7 bases between them. The CDR3 DNA is TGTGCCACCAGCAGAGATCGGGGTAACACTGAAGCTTTCTTT. It is translated as CATSRDRGNTEAFF.

The genes are TRBV5-1 and TRBJ2-7, with D possibly matching TRBD2 (5 bases). Germline CDR1 reads SGHRS; CDR2 reads YFSETQ. V dropped 2 bases and J dropped 5 bases, with 14 bases sitting between them. The CDR3 has 14 residues. The CDR3 coding sequence is TGCGCCAGCAGCTTCGCGGGCAGTTACGACGAGCAGTACTTC. Its protein is CASSFAGSYDEQYF.

This clonotype appeared a few times. The chain combines TRBV28 with TRBJ2-5, with a possible D match to TRBD2 (7 bases). CDR1 is MDHEN and CDR2 is SYDVKM in the germline V gene. Trimming shortened V by 7 bases and J by 11 bases, and 17 bases separated the two germline ends. This CDR3 is 12 amino acids long. This CDR3 is CASTGGQEEQYF. The CDR3 DNA sequence: TGTGCCAGCACCGGGGGGCAGGAGGAGCAGTACTTC.

This clonotype occurred a few times. This rearrangement joins TRBV5-6 to TRBJ2-7; D is tentatively TRBD1 or TRBD2 (6 bases each). Per the germline V gene, CDR1 is SGHDT and CDR2 is YYEEEE. The length of the CDR3 is 12 residues. V lost 4 bases and J lost 6, with 11 bases in between. For the CDR3, the DNA is TGTGCCAGCAGCCCCGGGGGCTTCGAGCAGTACTTC. It is translated as CASSPGGFEQYF. The full variable domain, with the rest looked up from reference TRBV5-6 and TRBJ2-7, is DAGVTQSPTHLIKTRGQQVTLRCSPKSGHDTVSWYQQALGQGPQFIFQYYEEEERQRGNFPDRFSGHQFPNYSSELNVNALLLGDSALYLCASSPGGFEQYFGPGTRLTVT.

In its sample, this clonotype was seen a few times. The rearrangement joins TRBV6-6 to TRBJ1-4, with 7 bases matching TRBD1. Germline CDR1 MNHNY, CDR2 SVGAGI (reference sequence). The CDR3 runs 14 residues. The junction had 6 bases not matched to a gene; V was cut back by 6 bases and J by 5 bases. CDR3 in DNA: TGTGCCAGCAGCGACGGGACAGCGAATGAAAAACTGTTTTTT. This codes for CASSDGTANEKLFF.

The gene calls are TRBV29-1 and TRBJ1-2; perhaps TRBD1 as D (6 bases). Germline V lookup: CDR1 SQVTM, CDR2 ANQGSEA. This CDR3 spans 15 amino acids. The ends were cut back, 0 bases at V and 3 bases at J, with 14 bases in the middle. CDR3 protein: CSVEDQGRGYYGYTF. CDR3 DNA: TGCAGCGTTGAAGATCAGGGGAGGGGTTACTATGGCTACACCTTC.

A few counts support this clonotype. The chain recombines TRBV20-1 with TRBJ2-3; 13 nucleotides line up with TRBD2. From germline, CDR1 is DFQATT and CDR2 SNEGSKA (reference sequence). CDR3 length equals 15 residues. V shed 6 bases, J shed 4 bases, and the junction held 7 bases outside the gene matches. The CDR3 nucleotides are TGCAGTGCCCCATGGACTAGCGGGAGATCAGATACGCAGTATTTT. It codes for CSAPWTSGRSDTQYF.

The rearrangement links TRBV3-1 to TRBJ2-1; 7 nucleotides line up with TRBD2. The CDR3 runs 15 residues. V was clipped by 0 bases and J by 14 bases; unmatched bases: 13. Germline assignment: CDR1 LGHDT and CDR2 YNNKEL (reference sequence). The chain's CDR3 is CASSQDRNSGSSKFF. The CDR3 DNA reads as TGTGCCAGCAGCCAAGATAGAAATAGCGGGTCCTCTAAGTTCTTC.